The rows below give T cell receptor beta chains drawn from one sample of a study of blood T cell repertoires in COVID-19. TCRdb's table, derived via immunoSEQ multiplex PCR, lists solely in-frame clones and lacks some. The sample records 200,000 to 250,000 clones, more than 70% being singletons. The sample consisted of peripheral blood. These receptors were obtained from a man older than 75 with acute or convalescent COVID-19. Each CDR3 is given with its conserved first and last residue. D genes are given only for firm matches. Only some rows state a clone size, as once, few, many or a class for expanded clones.

D	size	J	V	DNA	CDR3
TRBD2	-	TRBJ2-5	TRBV5-8	TGTGCCAGCAGCTTCACAGGGACTAGCGGGAGTTGGAGCGCGCAGACCCAGTACTTC	CASSFTGTSGSWSAQTQYF
-	-	TRBJ2-1	TRBV9	TGTGCCAGCAGCGAACGGACTACTTACAATGAGCAGTTCTTC	CASSERTTYNEQFF
-	-	TRBJ1-2	TRBV4-2	TGTGCCAGCAGCCAAGAGACTGGCAGCCGATACTATGGCTACACCTTC	CASSQETGSRYYGYTF
TRBD1	-	TRBJ2-2	TRBV7-2	TGTGCCAGCAGCTTATATTTACCGGGACAGGGAAGGGTTGGGGAGCTGTTTTTT	CASSLYLPGQGRVGELFF
-	few	TRBJ1-5	TRBV19	TGTGCCAGTAGTATACCGGGACTATCAGCGGGTCAGCCCCAGCATTTT	CASSIPGLSAGQPQHF
TRBD1	-	TRBJ1-4	TRBV28	TGTGCCAGCTTGGAGACAGGGACTAATGAAAAACTGTTTTTT	CASLETGTNEKLFF
TRBD1	-	TRBJ2-2	TRBV18	TGTGCCAGCTCACCACCGACAGGGGTGGACACCGGGGAGCTGTTTTTT	CASSPPTGVDTGELFF
TRBD1	-	TRBJ2-1	TRBV7-2	TGTGCCAGCAGCAGATCCGGGACAGTGCCGCGGGATGAGCAGTTCTTC	CASSRSGTVPRDEQFF
-	-	TRBJ1-1	TRBV7-2	TGTGCCAGCAGCTTAAACAGTTTGGGGAACACTGAAGCTTTCTTT	CASSLNSLGNTEAFF
-	-	TRBJ1-6	TRBV7-2	TGTGCCAGCAGCTCCTTTGGGGCAGGGGTTCATAATTCACCCCTCCACTTT	CASSSFGAGVHNSPLHF
-	-	TRBJ1-2	TRBV5-1	TGCGCCAGCAGCTTGGCCCAACAGAGCTATGGCTACACCTTC	CASSLAQQSYGYTF
-	-	TRBJ2-1	TRBV27	TGTGCCAGCAGAACTTTCCCTCCTACTAGTTCCATTAGGAATGAGCAGTTCTTC	CASRTFPPTSSIRNEQFF
TRBD2	-	TRBJ2-5	TRBV19	TGTGCCTCGAGCGGGAGGGCCGGGGAGACCCAGTACTTC	CASSGRAGETQYF
-	-	TRBJ1-2	TRBV14	TGTGCCAGCAGCCAAGACTGGAGTTATGGCTACACCTTC	CASSQDWSYGYTF
TRBD2	-	TRBJ2-7	TRBV11-2	TGTGCCAGCAGCTTAGGTAGCGGGAGATGGTCCTACGAGCAGTACTTC	CASSLGSGRWSYEQYF
-	-	TRBJ1-1	TRBV20-1	TGCAGTGCTAACAGGGAAGCTTTCTTT	CSANREAFF
-	-	TRBJ2-5	TRBV7-9	TGTGCCAGCAGCTTAGGGGGATGGGGCAAAGAGACCCAGTACTTC	CASSLGGWGKETQYF
-	-	TRBJ2-3	TRBV6-2/TRBV6-3	TGTGCCAGCAGTCACAGGGTGGATACGCAGTATTTT	CASSHRVDTQYF
TRBD1	-	TRBJ1-2	TRBV19	TGTGCCAGTAGTAGACAGGGATCAGGAATCTATGGCTACACCTTC	CASSRQGSGIYGYTF
-	-	TRBJ1-5	TRBV28	TGTGCCAGCAGTTTAGGACAAAGCAATCAGCCCCAGCATTTT	CASSLGQSNQPQHF
-	-	TRBJ1-5	TRBV28	TGTGCCAGCACCTGGGGAGAGATCCAGCCCCAGCATTTT	CASTWGEIQPQHF
TRBD1	once	TRBJ2-5	TRBV14	TGTGCCAGCAGCGAACCGACAGGGGTAATGGAGACCCAGTACTTC	CASSEPTGVMETQYF
TRBD1	-	TRBJ2-7	TRBV28	TGTGCCAGCAGTTTAGGGACAGGGTCCTACGAGCAGTACTTC	CASSLGTGSYEQYF
TRBD1	-	TRBJ1-3	TRBV9	TGTGCCAGCAGCGTAGGAGGGGGAATAACAGGGGAAAACACCATATATTTT	CASSVGGGITGENTIYF
TRBD1	-	TRBJ2-5	TRBV28	TGTGCCAGCAGTCCCGGACAGGCAGGTATTTTTCGTGGAGAGACCCAGTACTTC	CASSPGQAGIFRGETQYF
TRBD1	-	TRBJ1-1	TRBV19	TGTGCCGCCCAGCAGGGGGGCCTGAACACTGAAGCTTTCTTT	CAAQQGGLNTEAFF
TRBD1	-	TRBJ1-2	TRBV6-5	TGTGCCAGCAGTAGGGGACAGGGGAACTATGGCTACACCTTC	CASSRGQGNYGYTF
-	once	TRBJ2-5	TRBV3-1/TRBV3-2	TGTGCCAGCAGCCAAGTCAGGGTTGTTAGTAGTATGGAGACCCAGTACTTC	CASSQVRVVSSMETQYF
TRBD1	-	TRBJ2-2	TRBV6-5	TGTGCCAGCAGCCCCGGGACAGGGAACACCGGGGAGCTGTTTTTT	CASSPGTGNTGELFF
-	-	TRBJ2-7	TRBV18	TGTGCCAGCTCACCAAGCATAGCCTACGAGCAGTACTTC	CASSPSIAYEQYF
-	-	TRBJ2-5	TRBV5-1	TGCGCCAGCTCTCCTGGAGGACCGGGGGAGACCCAGTACTTC	CASSPGGPGETQYF
TRBD1	-	TRBJ2-3	TRBV18	TGTGCCAGCTCACCAACCGGGACAGGGACAGATACGCAGTATTTT	CASSPTGTGTDTQYF
-	-	TRBJ2-1	TRBV28	TGTGCCAGCGCAAACTTAGCGGTAAAATACAATGAGCAGTTCTTC	CASANLAVKYNEQFF
TRBD2	-	TRBJ2-7	TRBV5-4	TGTGCCAGCAGCTTGGAAGCGGGAGCCCCCTACGAGCAGTACTTC	CASSLEAGAPYEQYF
TRBD2	-	TRBJ2-7	TRBV5-4	TGTGCCAGCAGCTTGGCAGGCGGGAGGCCCCCCTACGAGCAGTACTTC	CASSLAGGRPPYEQYF
-	-	TRBJ1-5	TRBV12-3/TRBV12-4	TGTGCCAGCAGGGGAGAGGCGGGGCCCCAGCATTTT	CASRGEAGPQHF
TRBD1	-	TRBJ2-2	TRBV19	TGTGCCAGTAGTATATTGTGGACAGGCCGGGCGAACACCGGGGAGCTGTTTTTT	CASSILWTGRANTGELFF
TRBD1	-	TRBJ1-2	TRBV7-9	TGTGCCAGCAGTTATGGACAGGACAGCTATGGCTACACCTTC	CASSYGQDSYGYTF
TRBD1	-	TRBJ2-7	TRBV24-1	TGTGCCACCAGTGGGGGGACAGGGATGTCCTACGAGCAGTACTTC	CATSGGTGMSYEQYF
-	-	TRBJ2-5	TRBV7-2	TGTGCCAGCAGCTTAGAGTCCGGACAGCAAGAGACCCAGTACTTC	CASSLESGQQETQYF
TRBD1	-	TRBJ1-1	TRBV28	TGTGCCAGCATGCAAAGGGGGCGAGCTTTCTTT	CASMQRGRAFF